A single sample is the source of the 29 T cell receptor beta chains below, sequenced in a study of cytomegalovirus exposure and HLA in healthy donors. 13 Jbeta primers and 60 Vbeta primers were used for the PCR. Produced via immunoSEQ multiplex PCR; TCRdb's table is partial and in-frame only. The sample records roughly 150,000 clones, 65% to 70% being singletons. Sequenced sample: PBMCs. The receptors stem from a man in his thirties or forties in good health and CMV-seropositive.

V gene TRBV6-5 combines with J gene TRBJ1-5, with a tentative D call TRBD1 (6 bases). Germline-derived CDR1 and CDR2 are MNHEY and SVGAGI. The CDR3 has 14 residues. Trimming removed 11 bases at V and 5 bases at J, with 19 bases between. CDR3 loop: CAGARLQGDQPQHF. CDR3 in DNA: TGTGCCGGAGCACGACTACAGGGTGATCAGCCCCAGCATTTT.

CDR3 sequence reads: CASSTVSNEKLFF. For the CDR3, the DNA is TGTGCCAGCTCGACAGTTTCTAATGAAAAACTGTTTTTT. This chain connects TRBV18 to TRBJ1-4; a possible D gene is TRBD1 (5 bases). The CDR3 is made up of 13 amino acids. CDR1 KGHSH and CDR2 LQKENI come from the germline V gene. Trimming took off 6 bases at V and 3 bases at J, with 8 bases between the two ends.

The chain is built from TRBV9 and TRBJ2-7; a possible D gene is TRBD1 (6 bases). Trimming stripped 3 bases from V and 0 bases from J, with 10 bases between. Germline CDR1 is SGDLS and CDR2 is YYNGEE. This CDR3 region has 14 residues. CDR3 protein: CASSEQGLSYEQYF. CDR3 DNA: TGTGCCAGCAGCGAGCAGGGGCTCTCCTACGAGCAGTACTTC.

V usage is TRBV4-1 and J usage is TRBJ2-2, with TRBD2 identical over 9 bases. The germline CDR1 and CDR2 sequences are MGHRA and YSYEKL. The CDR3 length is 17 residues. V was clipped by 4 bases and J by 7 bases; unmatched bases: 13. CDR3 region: CASSLRGGAGGGGELFF. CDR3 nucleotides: TGCGCCAGCAGCCTCAGAGGAGGAGCGGGAGGCGGCGGGGAGCTGTTTTTT.

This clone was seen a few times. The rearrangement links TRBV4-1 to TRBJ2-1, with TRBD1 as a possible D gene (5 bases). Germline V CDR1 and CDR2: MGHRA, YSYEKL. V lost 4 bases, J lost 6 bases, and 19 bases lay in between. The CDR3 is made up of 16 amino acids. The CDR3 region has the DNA TGCGCCAGCAGCCCTCTTCTACAGGTTCGTAGCAATGAGCAGTTCTTC. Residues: CASSPLLQVRSNEQFF.

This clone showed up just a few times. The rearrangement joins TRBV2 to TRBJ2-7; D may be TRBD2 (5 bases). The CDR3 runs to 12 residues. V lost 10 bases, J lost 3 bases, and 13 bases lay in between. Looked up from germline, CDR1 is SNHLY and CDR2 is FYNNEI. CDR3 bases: TGTGCCACTTCAGGACTTCTCTACGAGCAGTACTTC. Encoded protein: CATSGLLYEQYF.

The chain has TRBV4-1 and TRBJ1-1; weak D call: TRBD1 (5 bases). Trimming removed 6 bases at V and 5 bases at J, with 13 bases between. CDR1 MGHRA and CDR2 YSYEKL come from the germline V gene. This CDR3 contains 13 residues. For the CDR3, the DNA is TGCGCCAGCAGGCCTATTCAGGGTACTGAAGCTTTCTTT. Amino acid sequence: CASRPIQGTEAFF.

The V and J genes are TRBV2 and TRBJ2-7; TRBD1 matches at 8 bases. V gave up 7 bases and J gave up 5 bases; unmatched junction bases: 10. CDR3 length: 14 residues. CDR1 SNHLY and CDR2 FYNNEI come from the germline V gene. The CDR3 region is CASTMTGVIHEQYF. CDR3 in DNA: TGTGCCAGCACCATGACAGGGGTGATCCACGAGCAGTACTTC.

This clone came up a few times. The DNA for the CDR3 is TGTGCCATATTTAATGAGGCGGGGGCCTACAATGAGCAGTTCTTC. Its translation is CAIFNEAGAYNEQFF. The rearrangement links TRBV7-9 to TRBJ2-1, with 7 bases identical to TRBD2. The germline gives CDR1 SEHNR, CDR2 FQNEAQ (reference sequence). This CDR3 comprises 15 residues. Losses at the gene ends were 10 bases for V and 2 bases for J; bases not matched to a gene: 11.

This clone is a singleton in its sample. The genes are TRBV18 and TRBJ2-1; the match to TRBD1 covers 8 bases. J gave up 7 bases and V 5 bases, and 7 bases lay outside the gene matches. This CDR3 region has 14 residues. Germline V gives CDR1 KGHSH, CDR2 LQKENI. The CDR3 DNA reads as TGTGCCAGCTCAGTGGCAGGGGGCGGGAATGAGCAGTTCTTC. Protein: CASSVAGGGNEQFF.

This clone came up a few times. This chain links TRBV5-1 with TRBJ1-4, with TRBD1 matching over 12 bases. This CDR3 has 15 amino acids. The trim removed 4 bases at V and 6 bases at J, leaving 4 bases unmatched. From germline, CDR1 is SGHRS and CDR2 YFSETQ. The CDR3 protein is CASSRDRGLDEKLFF. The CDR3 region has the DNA TGCGCCAGCAGCAGGGACAGGGGGCTGGATGAAAAACTGTTTTTT.

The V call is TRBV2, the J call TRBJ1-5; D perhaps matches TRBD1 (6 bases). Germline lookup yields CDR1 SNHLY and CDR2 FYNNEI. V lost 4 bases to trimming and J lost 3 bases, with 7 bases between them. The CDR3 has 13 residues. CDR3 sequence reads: CASSGDINQPQHF. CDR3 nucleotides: TGTGCCAGCAGTGGGGACATCAATCAGCCCCAGCATTTT.

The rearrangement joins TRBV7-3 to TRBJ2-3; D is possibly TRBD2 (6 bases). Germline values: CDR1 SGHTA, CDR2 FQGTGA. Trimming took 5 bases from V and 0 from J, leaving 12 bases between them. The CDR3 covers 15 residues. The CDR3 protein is CASSLSGTSTDTQYF. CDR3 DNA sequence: TGTGCCAGCAGCCTTAGCGGCACTAGCACAGATACGCAGTATTTT.

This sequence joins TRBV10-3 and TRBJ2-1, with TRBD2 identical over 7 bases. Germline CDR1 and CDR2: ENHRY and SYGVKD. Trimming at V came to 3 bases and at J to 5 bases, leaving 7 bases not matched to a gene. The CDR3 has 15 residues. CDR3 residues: CAISEGREKDNEQFF. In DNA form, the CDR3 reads TGTGCCATCAGTGAAGGGCGGGAGAAGGACAATGAGCAGTTCTTC.

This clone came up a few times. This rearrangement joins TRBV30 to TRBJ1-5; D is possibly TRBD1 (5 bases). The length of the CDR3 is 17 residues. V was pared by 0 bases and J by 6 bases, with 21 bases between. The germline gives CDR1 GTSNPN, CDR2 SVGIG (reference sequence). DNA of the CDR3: TGTGCCTGGAGTGTACGGGGTGGGGGGATCTCATTTCAGCCCCAGCATTTT. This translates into CAWSVRGGGISFQPQHF.

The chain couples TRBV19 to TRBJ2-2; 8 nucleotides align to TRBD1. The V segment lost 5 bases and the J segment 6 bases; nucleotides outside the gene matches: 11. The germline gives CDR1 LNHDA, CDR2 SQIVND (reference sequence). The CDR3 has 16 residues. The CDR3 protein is CASSPGDRTHPGELFF. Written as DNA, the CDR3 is TGTGCCAGTAGTCCGGGGGACAGGACACATCCCGGGGAGCTGTTTTTT. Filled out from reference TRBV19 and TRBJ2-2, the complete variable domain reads DGGITQSPKYLFRKEGQNVTLSCEQNLNHDAMYWYRQDPGQGLRLIYYSQIVNDFQKGDIAEGYSVSREKKESFPLTVTSAQKNPTAFYLCASSPGDRTHPGELFFGEGSRLTVL.

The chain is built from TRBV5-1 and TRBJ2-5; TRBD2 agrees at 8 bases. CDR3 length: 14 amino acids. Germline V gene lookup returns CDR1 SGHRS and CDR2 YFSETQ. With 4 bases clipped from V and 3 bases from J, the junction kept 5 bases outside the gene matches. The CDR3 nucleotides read TGCGCCAGCAGCAGAGCGGGAGAAGAAGAGACCCAGTACTTC. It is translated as CASSRAGEEETQYF.

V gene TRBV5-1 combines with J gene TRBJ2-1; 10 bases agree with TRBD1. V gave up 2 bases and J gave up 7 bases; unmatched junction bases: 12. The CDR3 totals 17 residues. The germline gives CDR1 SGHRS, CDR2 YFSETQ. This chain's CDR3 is CASSFLPLDRGGNEQFF. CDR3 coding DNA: TGCGCCAGCAGCTTTCTCCCCTTGGACAGGGGGGGTAATGAGCAGTTCTTC.

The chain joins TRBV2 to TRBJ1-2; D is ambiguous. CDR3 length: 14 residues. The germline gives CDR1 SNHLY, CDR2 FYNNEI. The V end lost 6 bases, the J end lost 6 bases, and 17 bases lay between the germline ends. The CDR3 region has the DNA TGTGCCAGCAGCGTAGATAGCTCAACGCATGGCTACACCTTC. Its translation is CASSVDSSTHGYTF.

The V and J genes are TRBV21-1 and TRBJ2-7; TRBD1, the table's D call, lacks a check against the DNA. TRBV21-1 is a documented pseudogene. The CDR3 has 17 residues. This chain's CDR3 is CASSSPAWGQLDYEQYF. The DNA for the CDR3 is TGTGCCAGCAGCTCCCCGGCGTGGGGACAGTTGGACTACGAGCAGTACTTC.

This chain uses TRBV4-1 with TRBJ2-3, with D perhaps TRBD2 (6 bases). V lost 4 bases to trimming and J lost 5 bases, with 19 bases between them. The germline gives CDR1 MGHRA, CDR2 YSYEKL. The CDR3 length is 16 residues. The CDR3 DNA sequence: TGCGCCAGCAGCCTACGACTGGTAGCGGAAGTAGATACGCAGTATTTT. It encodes CASSLRLVAEVDTQYF.

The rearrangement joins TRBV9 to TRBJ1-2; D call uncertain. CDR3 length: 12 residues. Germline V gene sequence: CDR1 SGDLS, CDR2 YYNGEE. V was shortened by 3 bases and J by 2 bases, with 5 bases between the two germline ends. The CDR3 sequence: CASSDGNYGYTF. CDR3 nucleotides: TGTGCCAGCAGCGACGGGAACTATGGCTACACCTTC.

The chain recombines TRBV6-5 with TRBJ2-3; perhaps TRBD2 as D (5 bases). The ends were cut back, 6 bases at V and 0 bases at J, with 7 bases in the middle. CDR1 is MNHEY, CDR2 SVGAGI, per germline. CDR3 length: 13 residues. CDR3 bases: TGTGCCAGCAGCTTAGCGAGCACAGATACGCAGTATTTT. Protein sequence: CASSLASTDTQYF.

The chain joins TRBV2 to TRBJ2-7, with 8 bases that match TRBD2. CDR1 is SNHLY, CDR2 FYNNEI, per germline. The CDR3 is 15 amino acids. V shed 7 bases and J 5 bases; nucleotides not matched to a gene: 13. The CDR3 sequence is CASNTPGTSGDEQYF. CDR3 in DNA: TGTGCCAGCAATACACCAGGGACTAGTGGAGACGAGCAGTACTTC. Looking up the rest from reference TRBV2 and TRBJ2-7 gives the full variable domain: EPEVTQTPSHQVTQMGQEVILRCVPISNHLYFYWYRQILGQKVEFLVSFYNNEISEKSEIFDDQFSVERPDGSNFTLKIRSTKLEDSAMYFCASNTPGTSGDEQYFGPGTRLTVT.

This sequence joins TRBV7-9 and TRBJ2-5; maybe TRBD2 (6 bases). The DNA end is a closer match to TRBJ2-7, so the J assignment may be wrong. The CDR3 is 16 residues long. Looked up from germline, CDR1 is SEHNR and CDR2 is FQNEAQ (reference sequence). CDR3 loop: CASSMREAPMRDEQYF. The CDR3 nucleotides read TGTGCCAGCAGCATGAGGGAGGCACCCATGAGGGACGAGCAGTACTTC.

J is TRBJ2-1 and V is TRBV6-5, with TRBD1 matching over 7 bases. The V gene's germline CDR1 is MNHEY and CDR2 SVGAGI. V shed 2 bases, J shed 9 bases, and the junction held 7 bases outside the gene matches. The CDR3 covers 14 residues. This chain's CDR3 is CASSYQTGTAEQFF. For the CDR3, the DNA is TGTGCCAGCAGTTACCAAACCGGGACAGCTGAGCAGTTCTTC.

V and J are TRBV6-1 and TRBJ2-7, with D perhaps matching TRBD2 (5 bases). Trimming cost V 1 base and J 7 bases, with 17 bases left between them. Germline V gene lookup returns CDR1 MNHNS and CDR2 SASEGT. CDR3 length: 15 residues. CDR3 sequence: CASSEVVTFSGEQYF. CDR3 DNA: TGTGCCAGCAGTGAAGTGGTAACATTTTCGGGGGAGCAGTACTTC.

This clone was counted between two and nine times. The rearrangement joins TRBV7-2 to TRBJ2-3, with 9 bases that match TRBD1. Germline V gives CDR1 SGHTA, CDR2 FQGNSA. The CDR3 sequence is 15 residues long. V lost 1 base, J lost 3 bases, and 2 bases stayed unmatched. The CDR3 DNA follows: TGTGCCAGCAGCTTAGGAGGACAGGGGACAGATACGCAGTATTTT. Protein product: CASSLGGQGTDTQYF.

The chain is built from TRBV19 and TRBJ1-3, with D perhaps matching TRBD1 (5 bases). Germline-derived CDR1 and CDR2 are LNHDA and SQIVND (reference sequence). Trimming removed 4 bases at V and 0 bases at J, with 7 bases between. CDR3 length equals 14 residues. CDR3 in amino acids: CASSTTDSGNTIYF. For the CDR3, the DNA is TGTGCCAGTAGTACGACAGACTCTGGAAACACCATATATTTT.